One sample yielded the 16 T cell receptor beta chains listed below, sequenced in a study of cytotoxic CD8 clonotypes in ibrutinib-treated CLL. Produced via immunoSEQ multiplex PCR; TCRdb's table is partial and in-frame only. The table includes 80,000 to 95,000 clones, 79% detected once. The source material was PBMCs, sampled after 12 months of ibrutinib treatment. These receptors were collected from a human donor with chronic lymphocytic leukemia.

This chain uses TRBV21-1 with TRBJ2-1; the D call in the table, TRBD2, was not verified against the DNA. TRBV21-1 is an annotated pseudogene. The CDR3 loop spans 14 amino acids. The CDR3 DNA reads TGTGCCAGCAGCATTAGCGGGAGATACAATGAGCAGTTCTTC. Its translation: CASSISGRYNEQFF.

This clone occurred once. This chain uses TRBV28 with TRBJ1-2; D remains ambiguous. The CDR3 consists of 14 residues. Per the germline V gene, CDR1 is MDHEN and CDR2 is SYDVKM. V shed 2 bases and J shed 7 bases, with 14 bases lying between them. The CDR3 region is CASSLILMGGGYTF. In nucleotides, the CDR3 is TGTGCCAGCAGTTTAATCCTTATGGGAGGTGGCTACACCTTC.

The chain has TRBV7-9 and TRBJ1-5, with a weak D call TRBD1 (5 bases). CDR1 is SEHNR and CDR2 is FQNEAQ in the germline V gene (reference sequence). The germline V and J ends were trimmed by 3 bases and 4 bases, with 7 bases remaining between them. CDR3 length: 13 residues. The CDR3, as DNA: TGTGCCAGCAGCTTGGGGGAAAATCAGCCCCAGCATTTT. Residues: CASSLGENQPQHF. The entire variable domain, with the rest obtained from reference TRBV7-9 and TRBJ1-5, is as follows: DTGVSQNPRHKITKRGQNVTFRCDPISEHNRLYWYRQTLGQGPEFLTYFQNEAQLEKSRLLSDRFSAERPKGSFSTLEIQRTEQGDSAMYLCASSLGENQPQHFGDGTRLSIL.

CDR3: CASSPPDWGETQYF. The CDR3 DNA follows: TGTGCCAGCTCACCACCGGACTGGGGGGAGACCCAGTACTTC. V usage is TRBV18 and J usage is TRBJ2-5, with D perhaps being TRBD1 or TRBD2 (5 bases each). CDR1 and CDR2 (germline): KGHSH, LQKENI. Trimming stripped 0 bases from V and 5 bases from J, with 10 bases between. CDR3 length: 14 residues.

The chain has TRBV10-3 and TRBJ2-3; TRBD2 matches at 11 bases. Germline loops: CDR1 ENHRY, CDR2 SYGVKD. The CDR3 length is 16 residues. V shed 3 bases, J shed 4 bases, and the junction held 6 bases outside the gene matches. The CDR3 DNA reads TGTGCCATCAGTGATAGCGGGAGGGCGTTACCAGATACGCAGTATTTT. It specifies CAISDSGRALPDTQYF.

In its sample, this clone was seen once. The V and J genes are TRBV14 and TRBJ2-5; TRBD2 matches 9 bases. Looked up from germline, CDR1 is SGHDN and CDR2 is FVKESK. This CDR3 contains 15 residues. Unmatched junction bases numbered 8, after V lost 4 bases and J lost 5 bases. The CDR3 sequence is CASSLRLADGETQYF. Written as DNA, the CDR3 is TGTGCCAGCAGCCTACGACTAGCGGATGGGGAGACCCAGTACTTC.

The rearrangement joins TRBV4-3 to TRBJ2-1; TRBD2 agrees at 10 bases. V lost 3 bases, J lost 4 bases, and 15 bases stayed unmatched. The CDR3 contains 19 residues. Germline V lookup: CDR1 LGHNA, CDR2 YSLEER. The CDR3 sequence is CASSQTRLAGAPLYNEQFF. The CDR3 coding sequence is TGCGCCAGCAGCCAGACACGCCTAGCGGGAGCCCCCCTATACAATGAGCAGTTCTTC.

This chain connects TRBV7-9 to TRBJ1-3; TRBD1 might be the D (6 bases). This CDR3 has 15 amino acids. Germline CDR1 SEHNR, CDR2 FQNEAQ (reference sequence). Trimming shortened V by 5 bases and J by 1 base, and 12 bases separated the two germline ends. The CDR3 is CASSPGGYSGNTIYF. For the CDR3, the DNA is TGTGCCAGCAGCCCGGGGGGCTATTCTGGAAACACCATATATTTT.

J is TRBJ2-7 and V is TRBV5-1; D call uncertain. V gave up 0 bases and J gave up 3 bases, with 13 bases separating them. The germline V gene has CDR1 SGHRS and CDR2 YFSETQ. The CDR3 consists of 15 residues. CDR3 nucleotides: TGCGCCAGCAGCTTGGCCCAGCCCGGATACTACGAGCAGTACTTC. As protein: CASSLAQPGYYEQYF.

The J gene is TRBJ1-2, the V gene TRBV5-4; D gene uncertain. Trimming removed 2 bases at V and 4 bases at J, with 12 bases between. CDR1 SGHNT and CDR2 YYREEE come from the germline V gene (reference sequence). CDR3 length: 14 residues. CDR3 protein: CASSFGQRGYGYTF. The CDR3, as DNA: TGTGCCAGCAGCTTTGGGCAGCGGGGCTATGGCTACACCTTC.

This clone was found once. The chain is built from TRBV7-3 and TRBJ2-3; 14 nucleotides align to TRBD2. Germline CDR1 SGHTA, CDR2 FQGTGA. The CDR3 contains 16 residues. Trimming cost V 4 bases and J 5 bases; bases outside gene matches: 5. CDR3 in DNA: TGTGCCAGCAGCTCCGGACTAGCGGGAGGTGGAGATACGCAGTATTTT. Amino acid sequence: CASSSGLAGGGDTQYF.

This chain links TRBV27 with TRBJ1-2; tentative D call: TRBD1 (6 bases). V shed 4 bases and J shed 4 bases, with 10 bases lying between them. The CDR3 is made up of 13 amino acids. Germline CDR1 is MNHEY and CDR2 is SMNVEV (reference sequence). CDR3 amino acids: CASSSARGYGYTF. CDR3 in DNA: TGTGCCAGCAGTTCTGCCAGGGGCTATGGCTACACCTTC.

This chain connects TRBV28 to TRBJ1-4; D is perhaps TRBD1 (5 bases). Trimming took off 8 bases at V and 3 bases at J, with 13 bases between the two ends. The CDR3 runs to 14 residues. Germline values: CDR1 MDHEN, CDR2 SYDVKM. The CDR3 bases are TGTGCCAGCGGGGTACCGGGGGCTAATGAAAAACTGTTTTTT. This gives the protein CASGVPGANEKLFF.

The rearrangement links TRBV5-5 to TRBJ1-1; D unresolved. The V end lost 0 bases, the J end lost 11 bases, and 11 bases lay between the germline ends. Per germline, CDR1 SGHKS and CDR2 YYEKEE (reference sequence). The CDR3 runs 12 residues. Written as DNA, the CDR3 is TGTGCCAGCAGCTTGGGTGGCGGGTTGGCTTTCTTT. This encodes CASSLGGGLAFF.

This chain connects TRBV4-1 to TRBJ2-7, with 7 nucleotides matching TRBD2. The V and J ends lost 0 bases and 1 base, in that order; junction bases with no gene match: 12. From germline, CDR1 is MGHRA and CDR2 YSYEKL. There are 18 residues in the CDR3. The CDR3 nucleotides read TGCGCCAGCAGCCAAGATTATATACGGGAGGTGGGGTCCTACGAGCAGTACTTC. The encoded protein is CASSQDYIREVGSYEQYF.

This clone was seen just once. The rearrangement uses TRBV7-8 and TRBJ1-5; D is unclear. The germline V gene encodes CDR1 SGHVS and CDR2 FQNEAQ. CDR3 length equals 16 residues. V was cut by 1 base and J by 3 bases, with 13 bases left in between. The CDR3 region has the DNA TGTGCCAGCAGCTTAGTGGCCAGTGAGAACAATCAGCCCCAGCATTTT. Residues: CASSLVASENNQPQHF.